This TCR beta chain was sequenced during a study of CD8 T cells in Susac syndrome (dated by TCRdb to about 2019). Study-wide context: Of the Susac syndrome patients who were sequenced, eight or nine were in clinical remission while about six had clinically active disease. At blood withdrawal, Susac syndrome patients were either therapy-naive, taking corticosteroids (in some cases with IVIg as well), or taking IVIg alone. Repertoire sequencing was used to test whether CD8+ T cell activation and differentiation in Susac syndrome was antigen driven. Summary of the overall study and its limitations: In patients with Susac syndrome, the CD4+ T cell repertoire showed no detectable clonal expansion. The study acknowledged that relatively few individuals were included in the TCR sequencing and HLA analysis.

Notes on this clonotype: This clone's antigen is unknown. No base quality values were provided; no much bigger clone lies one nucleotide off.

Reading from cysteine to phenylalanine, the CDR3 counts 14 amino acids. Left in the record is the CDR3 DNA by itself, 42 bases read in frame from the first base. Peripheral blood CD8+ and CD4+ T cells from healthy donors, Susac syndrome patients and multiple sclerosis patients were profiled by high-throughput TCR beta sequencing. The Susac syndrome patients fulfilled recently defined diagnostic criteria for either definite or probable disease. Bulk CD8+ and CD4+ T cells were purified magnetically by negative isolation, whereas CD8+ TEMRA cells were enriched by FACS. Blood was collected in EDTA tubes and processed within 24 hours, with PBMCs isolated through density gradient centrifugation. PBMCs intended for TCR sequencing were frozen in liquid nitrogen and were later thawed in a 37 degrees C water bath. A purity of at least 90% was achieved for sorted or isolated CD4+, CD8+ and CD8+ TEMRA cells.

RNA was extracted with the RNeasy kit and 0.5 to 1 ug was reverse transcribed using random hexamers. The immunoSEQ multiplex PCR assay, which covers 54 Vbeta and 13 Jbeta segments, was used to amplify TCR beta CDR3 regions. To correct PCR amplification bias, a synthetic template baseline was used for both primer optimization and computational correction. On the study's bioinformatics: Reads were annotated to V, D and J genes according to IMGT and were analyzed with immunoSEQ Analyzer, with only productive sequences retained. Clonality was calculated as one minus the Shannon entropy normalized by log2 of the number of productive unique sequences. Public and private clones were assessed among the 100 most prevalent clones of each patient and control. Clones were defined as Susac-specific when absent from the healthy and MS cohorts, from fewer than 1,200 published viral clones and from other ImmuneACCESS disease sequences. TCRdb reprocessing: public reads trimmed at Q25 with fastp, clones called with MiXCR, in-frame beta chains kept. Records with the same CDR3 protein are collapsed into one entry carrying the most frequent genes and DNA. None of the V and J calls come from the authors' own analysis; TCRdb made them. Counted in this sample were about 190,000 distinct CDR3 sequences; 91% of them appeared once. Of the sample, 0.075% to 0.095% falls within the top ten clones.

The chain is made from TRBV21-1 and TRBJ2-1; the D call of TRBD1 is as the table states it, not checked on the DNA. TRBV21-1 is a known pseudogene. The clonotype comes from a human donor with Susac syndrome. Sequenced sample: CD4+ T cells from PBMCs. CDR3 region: CASTLWTDNNEQFF. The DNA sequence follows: TGTGCCAGCACCCTTTGGACAGACAACAATGAGCAGTTCTTC.